This T cell receptor (beta chain) is from a study of cytomegalovirus exposure and HLA in healthy donors. Amplification used 60 Vbeta primers and 13 Jbeta primers. TCRdb keeps only in-frame clones here, not all; method: immunoSEQ multiplex PCR. The sample includes 150,000 to 200,000 clones, roughly four fifths of them seen just once. Donors were ostensibly healthy at sampling, although undocumented immune exposures were probable. The source is a young woman in good health and CMV-seronegative. The sequencing sample was made of PBMCs.

The CDR3 coding sequence is TGTGCCAGCATAACAGGGTCTGGGGCCAACGTCCTGACTTTC. This sequence encodes CASITGSGANVLTF. The V gene is TRBV7-9, the J gene TRBJ2-6; possibly TRBD1 for D (6 bases). The CDR3 is 14 residues long. Trimming cost V 7 bases and J 1 base, with 8 bases left between them. Germline CDR1 is SEHNR and CDR2 is FQNEAQ (reference sequence). The variable domain in full, completed from reference TRBV7-9 and TRBJ2-6, reads DTGVSQNPRHKITKRGQNVTFRCDPISEHNRLYWYRQTLGQGPEFLTYFQNEAQLEKSRLLSDRFSAERPKGSFSTLEIQRTEQGDSAMYLCASITGSGANVLTFGAGSRLTVL.